Below, 2 T cell receptor beta chains from the same sample are listed, as sequenced in a study of T cell changes during pregnancy in multiple sclerosis. Sequenced by immunoSEQ multiplex PCR; TCRdb stores in-frame clones only, minus some. The sample consists of some 28,000 clones, approximately 90% of them appearing once. The specimen was CD4+ T cells from peripheral blood mononuclear cells, collected in the first trimester of pregnancy. The origin of the receptors is a female donor in good health, enrolled as a control in a pregnancy study.

The V gene is TRBV2, the J gene TRBJ1-2; weak D call: TRBD1 (6 bases). The CDR3 consists of 14 residues. From germline, CDR1 is SNHLY and CDR2 FYNNEI. V gave up 6 bases and J gave up 5 bases, with 16 bases separating them. Here the CDR3 reads CASSRDTTAYGYTF. For the CDR3, the DNA is TGTGCCAGCAGCCGGGACACTACTGCTTATGGCTACACCTTC. The full variable domain, completed using reference TRBV2 and TRBJ1-2, is EPEVTQTPSHQVTQMGQEVILRCVPISNHLYFYWYRQILGQKVEFLVSFYNNEISEKSEIFDDQFSVERPDGSNFTLKIRSTKLEDSAMYFCASSRDTTAYGYTFGSGTRLTVV.

CDR3 in DNA: TGTGCCATCAGTGAGTCCCGGGGAAGCAATCAGCCCCAGCATTTT. Translated, it gives CAISESRGSNQPQHF. The rearrangement joins TRBV10-3 to TRBJ1-5; the D is unclear. The CDR3 is 15 residues long. Germline V gives CDR1 ENHRY, CDR2 SYGVKD. V was pared by 0 bases and J by 1 base, with 7 bases between.